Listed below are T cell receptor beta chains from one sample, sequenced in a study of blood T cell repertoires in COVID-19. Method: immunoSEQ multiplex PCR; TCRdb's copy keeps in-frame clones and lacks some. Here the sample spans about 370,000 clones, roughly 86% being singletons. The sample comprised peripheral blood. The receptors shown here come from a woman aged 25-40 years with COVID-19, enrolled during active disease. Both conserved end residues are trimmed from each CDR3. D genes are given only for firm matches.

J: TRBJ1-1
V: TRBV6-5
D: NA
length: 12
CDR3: ASSLTGTRTEAF

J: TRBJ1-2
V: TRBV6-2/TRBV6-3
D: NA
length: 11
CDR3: ASSLQGLYGYT

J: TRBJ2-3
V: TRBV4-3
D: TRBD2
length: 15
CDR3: ASAAAGLAGFPDTQY

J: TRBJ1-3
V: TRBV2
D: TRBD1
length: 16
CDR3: ASGRRGTALFSGNTIY

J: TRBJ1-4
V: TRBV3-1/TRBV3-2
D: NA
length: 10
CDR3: ASSQGLAKLF

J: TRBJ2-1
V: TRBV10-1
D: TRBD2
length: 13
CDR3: ASSDRGGPLNEQF

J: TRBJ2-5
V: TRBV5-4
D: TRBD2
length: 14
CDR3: ASSLAGAGAQETQY

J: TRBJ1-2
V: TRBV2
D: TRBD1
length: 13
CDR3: ASSELGQGASGYT

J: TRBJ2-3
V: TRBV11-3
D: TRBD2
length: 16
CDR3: ASSPKGTSGSCTDTQY

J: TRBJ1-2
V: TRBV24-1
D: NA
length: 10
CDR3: ATSETGDGYT

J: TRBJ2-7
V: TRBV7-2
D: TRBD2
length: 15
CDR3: ASSLTPGLAHRGEQY

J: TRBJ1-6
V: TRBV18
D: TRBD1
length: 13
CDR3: ASSPLTGANSPLH

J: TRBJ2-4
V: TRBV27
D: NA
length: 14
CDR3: ASSKGGDLAKNIQY

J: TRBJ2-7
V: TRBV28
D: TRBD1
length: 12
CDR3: ASSKQGDFLVQY

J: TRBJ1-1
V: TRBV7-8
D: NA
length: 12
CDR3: ASSLSDGGTEAF

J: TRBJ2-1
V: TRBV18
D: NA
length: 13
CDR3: ASSPGAGIRNEQF

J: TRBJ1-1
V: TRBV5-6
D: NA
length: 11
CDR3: ASSRGRMAEAF

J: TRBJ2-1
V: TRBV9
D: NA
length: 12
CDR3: ASSVGGRVNEQF

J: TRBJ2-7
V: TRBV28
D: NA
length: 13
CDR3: ASSLSLQREYEQY

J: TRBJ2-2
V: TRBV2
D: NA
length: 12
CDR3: ASSRTKNTGELF

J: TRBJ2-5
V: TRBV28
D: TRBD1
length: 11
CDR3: ASRLTGLETQY

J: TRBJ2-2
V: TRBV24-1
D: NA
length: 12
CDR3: ATSDLQVAGELF

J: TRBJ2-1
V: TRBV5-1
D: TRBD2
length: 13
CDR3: ASSLAAGVSNEQF

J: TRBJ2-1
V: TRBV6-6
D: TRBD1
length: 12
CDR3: ASSYSRQGAEQF

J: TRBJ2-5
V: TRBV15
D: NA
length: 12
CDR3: ATSSWTNQETQY

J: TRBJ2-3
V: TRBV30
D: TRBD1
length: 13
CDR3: AWRRQGAVRDTQY

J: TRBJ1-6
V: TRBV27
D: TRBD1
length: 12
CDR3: ASSLIQGNSPLH

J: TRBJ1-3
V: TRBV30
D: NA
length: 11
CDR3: AWSKQGGNTIY

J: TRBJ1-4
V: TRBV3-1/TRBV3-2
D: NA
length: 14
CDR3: ASSQQQRGLSEKLF

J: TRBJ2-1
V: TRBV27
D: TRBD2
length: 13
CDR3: ASSLETSGKNEQF

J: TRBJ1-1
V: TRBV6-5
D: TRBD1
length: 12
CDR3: ASSNTGGGGEAF

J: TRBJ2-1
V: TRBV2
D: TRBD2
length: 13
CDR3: ASSDTSGRAREQF

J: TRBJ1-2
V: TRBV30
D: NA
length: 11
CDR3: AWSVAGNYGYT

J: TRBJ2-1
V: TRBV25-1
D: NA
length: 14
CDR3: ASSEGRASSYNEQF

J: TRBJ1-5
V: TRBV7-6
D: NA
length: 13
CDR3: ASSPHAREGQPQH

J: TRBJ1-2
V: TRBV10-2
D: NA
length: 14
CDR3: ASSESRTGIVYGYT

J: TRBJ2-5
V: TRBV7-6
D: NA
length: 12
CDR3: ASSTRAFDETQY

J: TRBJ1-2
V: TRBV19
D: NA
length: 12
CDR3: ASSPVGAGFGYT

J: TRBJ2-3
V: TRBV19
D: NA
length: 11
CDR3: ASSIAGADTQY

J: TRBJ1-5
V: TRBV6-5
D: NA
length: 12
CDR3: ASSRTVLNQPQH

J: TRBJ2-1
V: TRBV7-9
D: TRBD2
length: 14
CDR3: ASSFWTSGDYNEQF

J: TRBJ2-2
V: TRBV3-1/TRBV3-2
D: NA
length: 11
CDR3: ASSSESTGELF

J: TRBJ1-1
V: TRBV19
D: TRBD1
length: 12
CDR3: ASSLGQRNTEAF

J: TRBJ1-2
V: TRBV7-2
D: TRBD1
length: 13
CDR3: ASSPWDSPNYGYT

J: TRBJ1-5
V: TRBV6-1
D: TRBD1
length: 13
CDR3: ASSEEGAAGQPQH

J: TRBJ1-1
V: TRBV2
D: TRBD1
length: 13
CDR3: ASSGYRGMNTEAF

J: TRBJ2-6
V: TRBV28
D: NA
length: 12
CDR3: ASSWSSGANVLT

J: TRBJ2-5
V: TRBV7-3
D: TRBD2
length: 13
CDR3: ASSSVAGGGETQY

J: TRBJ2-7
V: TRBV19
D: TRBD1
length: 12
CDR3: ASSIFQGAGGQY

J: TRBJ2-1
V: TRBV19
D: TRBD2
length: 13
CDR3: ASKKGTSGNDEQF

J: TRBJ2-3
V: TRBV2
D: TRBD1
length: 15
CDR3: ASSQRSGQGGTDTQY

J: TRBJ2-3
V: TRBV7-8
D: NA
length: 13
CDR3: ASSSDGRVADTQY

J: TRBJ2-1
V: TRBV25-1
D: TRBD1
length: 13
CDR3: ASSSPGQLYNEQF

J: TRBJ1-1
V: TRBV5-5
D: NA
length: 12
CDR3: ASSLGLQNTEAF

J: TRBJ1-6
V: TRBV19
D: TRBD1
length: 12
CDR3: ASSPDREGSPLH

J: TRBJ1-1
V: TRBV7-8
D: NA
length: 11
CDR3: ASSGPVNTEAF

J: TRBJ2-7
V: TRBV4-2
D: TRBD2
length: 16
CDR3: ASSQGTSGRPSSYEQY

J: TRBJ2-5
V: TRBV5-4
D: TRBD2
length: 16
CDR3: ASSLGGYKRGGRETQY

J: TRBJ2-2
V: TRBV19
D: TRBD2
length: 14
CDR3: ASSPTSGANTGELF